This T cell receptor (beta chain) derives from a study of human T cells and chemical hapten exposure. In the case of this clonotype: Germline is not matched at one junction end, which may reflect a read error.

TCRdb analysed the RACE reads with MiXCR anew, one entry per CDR3 protein. The table records a few hundred thousand distinct CDR3 sequences, 4.5% to 5.5% of them present only once. The time point here: pre-sensitization, week 0. The treatment: therapeutic diphenylcyclopropenone sensitization with weekly scalp DPC. CDR3 length equals 17 residues. CDR1 ENHRY and CDR2 SYGVKD come from the germline V gene. This TCR came from a woman under 30 with alopecia areata. Some clones in this sample may be carry-over from other donors' samples. The specimen was whole blood, collected in connection with sensitization to the hapten diphenylcyclopropenone (DPC). The chain couples TRBV10-3 to TRBJ2-3; 11 bases are a match to TRBD2. The CDR3 coding sequence is TGTGTCATCAGTGTGGTAGCGGGGGGGCCTACCACAGATACGCAGTATTTT. It yields the protein CVISVVAGGPTTDTQYF.